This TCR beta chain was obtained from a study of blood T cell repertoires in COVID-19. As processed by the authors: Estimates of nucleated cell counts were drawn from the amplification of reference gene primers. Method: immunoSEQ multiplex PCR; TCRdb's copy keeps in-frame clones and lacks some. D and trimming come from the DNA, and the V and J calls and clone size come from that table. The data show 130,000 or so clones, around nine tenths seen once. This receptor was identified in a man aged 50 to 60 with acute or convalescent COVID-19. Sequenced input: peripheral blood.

CDR3 residues: CAISGSGNPYEQYF. CDR3 DNA: TGTGCCATCAGTGGGAGCGGGAATCCCTACGAGCAGTACTTC. The V and J genes are TRBV10-3 and TRBJ2-7, with 7 bases aligning to TRBD2. Germline lookup yields CDR1 ENHRY and CDR2 SYGVKD. This CDR3 is 14 amino acids long. Trimming cost V 4 bases and J 2 bases; bases outside gene matches: 5.